This record looks at one T cell receptor (beta chain) sequence and its context. The data belong to a study of blood T cell repertoires in COVID-19. At the level of the study: Samples representing acute and convalescent COVID-19 were sourced from the United States, Italy and Spain.

The CDR3 contains 14 residues. V lost 2 bases and J lost 4; bases outside the gene matches: 0. Germline CDR1 is SGDLS and CDR2 is YYNGEE. Across about two dozen US areas, participants ranged in age from about 18 to 100 years. Participants were placed into cohorts based on the clinical history they reported. Only in-frame clones appear in the TCRdb table, and some are missing; sequencing was by immunoSEQ multiplex PCR. Altogether over 250,000 clones are present, 75% to 90% being singletons, with the ten largest covering 2.4%. This chain uses TRBV9 with TRBJ2-3; 11 bases map to TRBD2. The clonotype comes from a woman under 30 who had recovered from COVID-19. Sequenced sample: PBMCs or T cells enriched from blood (not recorded which). CDR3 nucleotides: TGTGCCAGCAGCGTTAGCGGGGGGGCAGATACGCAGTATTTT. It specifies CASSVSGGADTQYF.